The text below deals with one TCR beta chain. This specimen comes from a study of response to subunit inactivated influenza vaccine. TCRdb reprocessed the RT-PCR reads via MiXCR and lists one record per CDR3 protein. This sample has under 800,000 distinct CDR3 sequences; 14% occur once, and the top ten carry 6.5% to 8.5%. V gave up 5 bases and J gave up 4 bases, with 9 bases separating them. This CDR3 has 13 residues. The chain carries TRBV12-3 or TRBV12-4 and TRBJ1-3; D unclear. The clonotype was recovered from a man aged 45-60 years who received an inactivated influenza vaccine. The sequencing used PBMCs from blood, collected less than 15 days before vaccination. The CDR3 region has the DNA TGTGCCAGCAGTCCGTCGTTAGGAAACACCATATATTTT. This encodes CASSPSLGNTIYF.